The 14 T cell receptor beta chains below all came from one sample that was sequenced in a study of human T cells and chemical hapten exposure. Time point indicated: patch test 2, 6 weeks after DPC sensitization. Treatment noted: therapeutic diphenylcyclopropenone sensitization with weekly scalp DPC. From the RACE reads, TCRdb called clonotypes with MiXCR, one entry per CDR3 protein. Here the sample spans about 140,000 distinct CDR3 sequences, roughly 10% being singletons. Specimen: whole blood, collected in connection with sensitization to the hapten diphenylcyclopropenone (DPC). All receptors derive from a woman between 50 and 59 years old with alopecia areata. Some clones in this sample may be carry-over from other donors' samples.

This clonotype was seen repeatedly, ten times or more. The chain is built from TRBV12-3 or TRBV12-4 and TRBJ2-5; either TRBD1 or TRBD2 may fit D (6 bases each). The CDR3 spans 14 residues. The V gene lost 2 bases and the J gene lost 4 bases, with 11 bases spanning the gap. CDR3 in amino acids: CASSLSGAGETQYF. The CDR3 DNA reads TGTGCCAGCAGTTTATCGGGGGCGGGAGAGACCCAGTACTTC.

The chain combines TRBV9 with TRBJ1-4; the D gene is possibly TRBD1 (6 bases). Trimming stripped 4 bases from V and 1 base from J, with 11 bases between. The CDR3 sequence is 15 residues long. Germline V gene sequence: CDR1 SGDLS, CDR2 YYNGEE. CDR3 nucleotide sequence: TGTGCCAGCAGCTCCATACAGGGAACTAATGAAAAACTGTTTTTT. Translated, it gives CASSSIQGTNEKLFF. Complete variable domain (other parts from reference TRBV9 and TRBJ1-4): DSGVTQTPKHLITATGQRVTLRCSPRSGDLSVYWYQQSLDQGLQFLIQYYNGEERAKGNILERFSAQQFPDLHSELNLSSLELGDSALYFCASSSIQGTNEKLFFGSGTQLSVL.

This clonotype was counted only a few times. V usage is TRBV28 and J usage is TRBJ1-6; D is unresolved. The germline V gene has CDR1 MDHEN and CDR2 SYDVKM. This CDR3 contains 13 residues. V was clipped by 0 bases and J by 6 bases, with 3 bases between them. CDR3 sequence reads: CASSLWVNSPLHF. CDR3 in DNA: TGTGCCAGCAGTTTATGGGTTAATTCACCCCTCCACTTT.

The chain is built from TRBV5-6 and TRBJ2-7, with D unresolved. Per the germline V gene, CDR1 is SGHDT and CDR2 is YYEEEE. Trimming cost V 0 bases and J 2 bases, with 9 bases left between them. The CDR3 is 14 residues long. CDR3 residues: CASSLAPSTYEQYF. The CDR3 DNA reads as TGTGCCAGCAGCTTGGCTCCTAGTACCTACGAGCAGTACTTC.

This clonotype was seen a few times. The chain links TRBV7-9 to TRBJ1-2, with TRBD1 as a possible D gene (6 bases). Germline CDR1 reads SEHNR; CDR2 reads FQNEAQ (reference sequence). The CDR3 has 12 amino acids. The V gene lost 5 bases and the J gene lost 5 bases, with 9 bases spanning the gap. The CDR3 protein is CASSAQGYGYTF. The CDR3 nucleotides are TGTGCCAGCAGCGCACAGGGTTATGGCTACACCTTC.

The chain recombines TRBV7-9 with TRBJ2-2; tentatively, D is TRBD2 (5 bases). The length of the CDR3 is 14 residues. Germline CDR1 is SEHNR and CDR2 is FQNEAQ (reference sequence). With 4 bases removed from V and 3 bases from J, the gap between germline ends came to 9 bases. CDR3 region: CASSSSGDTGELFF. In DNA form, the CDR3 reads TGTGCCAGCAGCTCCAGCGGAGACACCGGGGAGCTGTTTTTT.

The CDR3 protein is CASSPNYNGDYGYTF. CDR3 DNA: TGTGCCAGCAGCCCTAACTACAATGGGGACTATGGCTACACCTTC. The rearrangement links TRBV7-9 to TRBJ1-2; no definite D call. The CDR3 loop spans 15 amino acids. The germline V gene has CDR1 SEHNR and CDR2 FQNEAQ (reference sequence). The V end lost 5 bases, the J end lost 3 bases, and 16 bases lay between the germline ends.

The chain combines TRBV5-5 with TRBJ1-2; D is perhaps TRBD1 (5 bases). Germline V gene lookup returns CDR1 SGHKS and CDR2 YYEKEE (reference sequence). CDR3 length: 14 amino acids. The germline V and J ends were trimmed by 0 bases and 3 bases, with 9 bases remaining between them. The CDR3 here is CASSLALGDYGYTF. In nucleotides, the CDR3 is TGTGCCAGCAGCTTGGCCCTAGGGGACTATGGCTACACCTTC.

This CDR3 is CSGGSGAYEQYF. CDR3 in DNA: TGCAGCGGCGGCTCAGGGGCCTACGAGCAGTACTTC. The V call is TRBV29-1, the J call TRBJ2-7; possible D gene TRBD1, 6 bases. Trimming pared 7 bases from V and 2 bases from J, leaving 12 bases between. There are 12 residues in the CDR3. Germline-derived CDR1 and CDR2 are SQVTM and ANQGSEA.

This clonotype was found many times. The J gene is TRBJ1-1, the V gene TRBV10-1; D is uncertain. Germline V gene lookup returns CDR1 WNHNN and CDR2 SYGVQD (reference sequence). This CDR3 region has 14 residues. Trimming stripped 7 bases from V and 4 bases from J, with 16 bases between. The CDR3 region is CASTAAGSGTEAFF. The DNA for the CDR3 is TGCGCCAGCACCGCGGCCGGGTCGGGCACTGAAGCTTTCTTT.

The table lists this clonotype with many counts. The chain employs TRBV11-2 and TRBJ2-5; TRBD1 might be the D (5 bases). This CDR3 comprises 15 residues. Trimming removed 8 bases from V and 3 bases from J, with 19 bases in between. CDR1 is SGHAT, CDR2 FQNNGV, per germline. Here the CDR3 DNA reads TGTGCCAGCGCAGTTCAGGGCACCCTGAAAGAGACCCAGTACTTC. As protein: CASAVQGTLKETQYF.

Ten or more counts support this clonotype. The chain links TRBV12-3 or TRBV12-4 to TRBJ1-1, with D possibly matching TRBD1 (5 bases). Trimming pared 3 bases from V and 4 bases from J, leaving 9 bases between. This CDR3 comprises 13 residues. The CDR3 DNA follows: TGTGCCAGCAGTTTCAGGGTCGGCACTGAAGCTTTCTTT. Protein: CASSFRVGTEAFF.

The chain recombines TRBV20-1 with TRBJ2-1; 9 bases are a match to TRBD1. The junction had 9 bases not matched to a gene; V was cut back by 6 bases and J by 0 bases. The CDR3 totals 16 residues. Looked up from germline, CDR1 is DFQATT and CDR2 is SNEGSKA (reference sequence). Here the CDR3 reads CSANDRGVSSYNEQFF. The CDR3 nucleotides are TGCAGTGCCAACGACAGGGGGGTTAGCTCCTACAATGAGCAGTTCTTC.

J is TRBJ1-1 and V is TRBV24-1; D is possibly TRBD1 (6 bases). CDR1 KGHDR and CDR2 SFDVKD come from the germline V gene. Deletions cut 0 bases from V and 1 base from J, with 11 bases between. The CDR3 is 16 amino acids. CDR3 amino acids: CATSDLLGGRNTEAFF. CDR3 DNA sequence: TGTGCCACCAGTGATTTGCTTGGGGGCCGGAACACTGAAGCTTTCTTT.